The 32 T cell receptor beta chains reported below all come from one sample, sequenced in a study of human T cells and chemical hapten exposure. Indicated time point: pre-sensitization, week 0. Treatment here: therapeutic diphenylcyclopropenone sensitization with weekly scalp DPC. TCRdb ran MiXCR on the RACE reads and lists one entry per CDR3 protein. The sample lists roughly 80,000 distinct CDR3 sequences, 14% seen once, with approximately 4.6% in the top ten. Here the sequenced sample was whole blood, taken in connection with sensitization to the hapten diphenylcyclopropenone (DPC). The receptors shown here come from a woman between 45 and 60 years old with alopecia areata. Some clones in this sample may be carry-over from other donors' samples.

The J gene is TRBJ1-2, the V gene TRBV30, with a tentative D call TRBD1 (6 bases). V was shortened by 4 bases and J by 6 bases, with 12 bases between the two germline ends. Germline CDR1 GTSNPN, CDR2 SVGIG (reference sequence). The CDR3 totals 12 residues. CDR3 loop: CAWNTGRHGYTF. Here the CDR3 DNA reads TGTGCCTGGAATACAGGGCGGCATGGCTACACCTTC.

This clonotype was seen only a few times. This chain uses TRBV6-2 or TRBV6-3 with TRBJ1-5; D not resolved. Germline CDR1 and CDR2: MNHEY and SVGEGT. The CDR3 is made up of 12 amino acids. V lost 6 bases, J lost 9 bases, and 12 bases lay in between. The CDR3 DNA is TGTGCCAGCAGCCCGGGCCATTGGCCCCAGCATTTT. Encoded protein: CASSPGHWPQHF.

This clonotype has a handful of counts. V is TRBV20-1 and J is TRBJ1-6, with 8 bases fitting TRBD1. Per germline, CDR1 DFQATT and CDR2 SNEGSKA (reference sequence). V trimming: 5 bases; J trimming: 7 bases; junction bases outside the gene matches: 4. The CDR3 is 13 amino acids. The CDR3 DNA reads TGCAGTGCTCGAGGACAGGGAAATTCACCCCTCCACTTT. Residues: CSARGQGNSPLHF.

Only a few counts were recorded for this clonotype. This chain joins TRBV10-3 and TRBJ2-1, with 11 bases that match TRBD2. CDR3 length: 16 residues. Germline V gene lookup returns CDR1 ENHRY and CDR2 SYGVKD. The V and J ends lost 2 bases and 6 bases, in that order; junction bases with no gene match: 6. DNA for the CDR3: TGTGCCATCAGTGAGAGACTAGCGGGAATGGGCAATGAGCAGTTCTTC. This sequence encodes CAISERLAGMGNEQFF.

The J gene is TRBJ1-1, the V gene TRBV29-1; tentatively, D is TRBD1 (5 bases). Germline CDR1 and CDR2: SQVTM and ANQGSEA. Trimming pared 7 bases from V and 2 bases from J, leaving 17 bases between. CDR3 length: 14 residues. The CDR3: CSAAPATENTEAFF. The CDR3 bases are TGCAGCGCCGCACCGGCGACAGAAAACACTGAAGCTTTCTTT.

The rearrangement joins TRBV5-8 to TRBJ1-5, with D maybe TRBD1 (6 bases). Germline-derived CDR1 and CDR2 are SGHTS and YDEGEE. V lost 2 bases and J 6 bases, leaving 9 bases between the germline ends. CDR3 length: 13 residues. DNA of the CDR3: TGTGCCAGCAGCTTCGGGACATTTCAGCCCCAGCATTTT. Its translation is CASSFGTFQPQHF. Supplemented by reference TRBV5-8 and TRBJ1-5, the full variable domain reads EAGVTQSPTHLIKTRGQQATLRCSPISGHTSVYWYQQALGLGLQFLLWYDEGEERNRGNFPPRFSGRQFPNYSSELNVNALELEDSALYLCASSFGTFQPQHFGDGTRLSIL.

This chain links TRBV7-2 with TRBJ2-4; TRBD1 agrees at 8 bases. V was clipped by 4 bases and J by 8 bases; unmatched bases: 13. The CDR3 contains 16 residues. Germline CDR1 and CDR2: SGHTA and FQGNSA. The CDR3 loop is CASSSRTGSSLDIQYF. The CDR3 bases are TGTGCCAGCAGCTCAAGGACAGGGTCCAGTCTCGACATTCAGTACTTC.

The chain employs TRBV9 and TRBJ1-6; TRBD1 agrees at 8 bases. CDR3 length: 16 amino acids. The V and J ends lost 0 bases and 9 bases, in that order; junction bases with no gene match: 8. CDR1 is SGDLS, CDR2 YYNGEE, per germline. CDR3: CASSVDEDRVVSPLHF. The CDR3 DNA is TGTGCCAGCAGCGTAGACGAGGACAGGGTGGTTTCACCCCTCCACTTT.

This chain uses TRBV2 with TRBJ1-5, with a possible D match to TRBD1 (5 bases). The CDR3 is 13 residues long. V lost 7 bases and J lost 3, with 10 bases in between. Germline CDR1 reads SNHLY; CDR2 reads FYNNEI. CDR3 in DNA: TGTGCCAGCACGACAGACTACAATCAGCCCCAGCATTTT. It is translated as CASTTDYNQPQHF.

This clonotype turned up a few times. The chain has TRBV6-6 and TRBJ2-1; 10 nucleotides align to TRBD2. V gave up 0 bases and J gave up 0 bases; unmatched junction bases: 5. The CDR3 contains 18 residues. Looked up from germline, CDR1 is MNHNY and CDR2 is SVGAGI (reference sequence). In DNA form, the CDR3 reads TGTGCCAGCAGTTACTCTAGCGGGAGGCCTAGCTCCTACAATGAGCAGTTCTTC. It codes for CASSYSSGRPSSYNEQFF.

The V gene is TRBV3-1, the J gene TRBJ2-7; D gene ambiguous. This CDR3 comprises 15 residues. The germline V gene encodes CDR1 LGHDT and CDR2 YNNKEL (reference sequence). V was pared by 1 base and J by 3 bases, with 13 bases between. The CDR3: CASSQGKTWDYEQYF. CDR3 bases: TGTGCCAGCAGCCAAGGAAAAACCTGGGACTACGAGCAGTACTTC.

The chain links TRBV10-3 to TRBJ1-2, with TRBD1 as a possible D gene (6 bases). Trimming left V 10 bases short and J 2 bases short, with 14 bases between. There are 13 residues in the CDR3. CDR1 ENHRY and CDR2 SYGVKD come from the germline V gene. The CDR3 region has the DNA TGTGCCACAGCAACAGGGAACAACTATGGCTACACCTTC. Translating it yields CATATGNNYGYTF.

The rearrangement joins TRBV20-1 to TRBJ1-1; 7 bases match TRBD1. J was trimmed by 1 base and V by 2 bases; bases with no gene match: 4. CDR1 and CDR2 (germline): DFQATT, SNEGSKA (reference sequence). The CDR3 runs to 14 residues. The CDR3 coding sequence is TGCAGTGCTAGACAGGGGGAGGCGAACACTGAAGCTTTCTTT. Translated: CSARQGEANTEAFF.

The chain links TRBV7-2 to TRBJ1-5; perhaps TRBD1 as D (6 bases). CDR1 and CDR2 from the germline V gene are SGHTA and FQGNSA. The CDR3 extends over 15 amino acids. V was cut by 5 bases and J by 6 bases, with 17 bases left in between. The CDR3 DNA sequence: TGTGCCAGCAGCAAAAGGGGGGATACTGGTCAGCCCCAGCATTTT. Encoded protein: CASSKRGDTGQPQHF.

The chain is built from TRBV14 and TRBJ2-1; 8 nucleotides line up with TRBD2. The CDR3 has 16 amino acids. Germline values: CDR1 SGHDN, CDR2 FVKESK. With V trimmed by 2 bases and J by 5 bases, 8 bases remained unmatched. CDR3 DNA: TGTGCCAGCAGCCAATGGAGCGGGAGTGGCCACAATGAGCAGTTCTTC. Residues: CASSQWSGSGHNEQFF.

The V and J genes are TRBV27 and TRBJ1-1, with 7 bases fitting TRBD1. Germline values: CDR1 MNHEY, CDR2 SMNVEV (reference sequence). With V trimmed by 0 bases and J by 1 base, 5 bases remained unmatched. The CDR3 runs 16 residues. The CDR3 DNA is TGTGCCAGCAGTTTATCGATGACAGGGAGGAACACTGAAGCTTTCTTT. Protein: CASSLSMTGRNTEAFF.

The chain joins TRBV10-2 to TRBJ1-2; no clear D. This CDR3 contains 13 residues. V lost 0 bases to trimming and J lost 4 bases, with 6 bases between them. Germline CDR1 and CDR2: WSHSY and SAAADI. The CDR3 loop reads CASSESSGYGYTF. CDR3 nucleotide sequence: TGCGCCAGCAGTGAGTCTTCAGGCTATGGCTACACCTTC.

This clonotype turned up a few times. The V gene is TRBV28, the J gene TRBJ2-1, with D perhaps matching TRBD2 (5 bases). The germline V gene encodes CDR1 MDHEN and CDR2 SYDVKM. CDR3 length: 11 amino acids. V dropped 7 bases and J dropped 10 bases, with 11 bases sitting between them. CDR3 amino acids: CASKREWEQFF. CDR3 bases: TGTGCCAGCAAACGGGAATGGGAGCAGTTCTTC.

The chain links TRBV6-6 to TRBJ1-5; maybe TRBD1 (5 bases). The V gene lost 4 bases and the J gene lost 4 bases, with 11 bases spanning the gap. The germline CDR1 and CDR2 sequences are MNHNY and SVGAGI (reference sequence). CDR3 size: 14 residues. CDR3 in DNA: TGTGCCAGCAGTTCTGGGACGGCGAATCAGCCCCAGCATTTT. Its protein is CASSSGTANQPQHF.

In its sample, this clonotype was seen many times. This chain links TRBV29-1 with TRBJ2-1, with a tentative D call TRBD2 (6 bases). V lost 5 bases and J lost 7, with 18 bases in between. The germline V gene encodes CDR1 SQVTM and CDR2 ANQGSEA. This CDR3 has 14 residues. As DNA, the CDR3 is TGCAGCGTTCCGGGGAGGAGTCGGGGGAATGAGCAGTTCTTC. It encodes CSVPGRSRGNEQFF.

Many counts were recorded for this clonotype. The chain joins TRBV12-3 or TRBV12-4 to TRBJ2-1; D is unclear. The V end lost 3 bases, the J end lost 6 bases, and 6 bases lay between the germline ends. The CDR3 spans 12 residues. As DNA, the CDR3 is TGTGCCAGCAGTTTTTGGGCCAATGAGCAGTTCTTC. Translating it yields CASSFWANEQFF.

This clonotype was seen a few times. The chain combines TRBV12-3 or TRBV12-4 with TRBJ1-1; the D is unclear. Trimming took 4 bases from V and 2 from J, leaving 11 bases between them. The CDR3 sequence is 14 residues long. As DNA, the CDR3 is TGTGCCAGCAGTTCCCGGGGTCGTAACACTGAAGCTTTCTTT. This encodes CASSSRGRNTEAFF.

This clonotype was picked up a small number of times. The chain employs TRBV27 and TRBJ2-2; maybe TRBD2 (5 bases). The CDR3 covers 16 residues. The V end was cut by 4 bases, the J end by 5 bases, with 17 bases between. Germline-derived CDR1 and CDR2 are MNHEY and SMNVEV (reference sequence). CDR3 sequence (DNA): TGTGCCAGCAGTTCGTTCGGCGGCGGCGGGACCGGGGAGCTGTTTTTT. Translating gives CASSSFGGGGTGELFF.

This clonotype has a handful of counts. This chain uses TRBV20-1 with TRBJ2-1; D is perhaps TRBD2 (5 bases). The germline V gene has CDR1 DFQATT and CDR2 SNEGSKA (reference sequence). V was pared by 6 bases and J by 6 bases, with 9 bases between. The CDR3 loop spans 11 amino acids. In DNA form, the CDR3 reads TGCAGTGCCGCCCTAGCCAATGAGCAGTTCTTC. Protein product: CSAALANEQFF.

This clonotype was seen a handful of times. The genes are TRBV28 and TRBJ2-4, with D perhaps given as TRBD1 or TRBD2 (5 bases each). CDR1 is MDHEN, CDR2 SYDVKM, per germline. The CDR3 extends over 13 amino acids. Trimming took off 3 bases at V and 5 bases at J, with 8 bases between the two ends. CDR3 coding DNA: TGTGCCAGCAGTTTGGGGGTCCAAAACATTCAGTACTTC. It yields the protein CASSLGVQNIQYF.

This chain links TRBV27 with TRBJ2-2, with D perhaps being TRBD1 or TRBD2 (5 bases each). V lost 2 bases and J lost 6, with 7 bases in between. This CDR3 comprises 13 residues. The germline CDR1 and CDR2 sequences are MNHEY and SMNVEV (reference sequence). As DNA, the CDR3 is TGTGCCAGCAGTTTACGGGGCGCCGGGGAGCTGTTTTTT. Amino acid sequence: CASSLRGAGELFF.

The chain combines TRBV7-2 with TRBJ1-1; TRBD1 might be the D (6 bases). V gave up 4 bases and J gave up 4 bases, with 16 bases separating them. This CDR3 has 15 residues. The germline CDR1 and CDR2 sequences are SGHTA and FQGNSA. The CDR3 is CASSSGGGIGTEAFF. The CDR3 DNA follows: TGTGCCAGCAGCTCGGGAGGGGGGATCGGCACTGAAGCTTTCTTT.

The chain has TRBV27 and TRBJ2-3, with D perhaps matching TRBD2 (5 bases). The germline gives CDR1 MNHEY, CDR2 SMNVEV (reference sequence). Trimming left V 5 bases short and J 2 bases short, with 14 bases between. This CDR3 spans 15 amino acids. The CDR3 is CASSQTSRDTDTQYF. In DNA form, the CDR3 reads TGTGCCAGCAGTCAGACATCACGGGACACAGATACGCAGTATTTT.

This rearrangement joins TRBV20-1 to TRBJ1-2; D might be TRBD1 (6 bases). Trimming pared 6 bases from V and 2 bases from J, leaving 10 bases between. The CDR3 sequence is 12 residues long. Germline assignment: CDR1 DFQATT and CDR2 SNEGSKA (reference sequence). As DNA, the CDR3 is TGCAGTGCCGAGGACAGCAACTATGGCTACACCTTC. Encoded protein: CSAEDSNYGYTF.

The chain joins TRBV29-1 to TRBJ2-3; D remains unclear. The CDR3 runs to 12 residues. Germline assignment: CDR1 SQVTM and CDR2 ANQGSEA. Trimming removed 4 bases at V and 2 bases at J, with 7 bases between. The CDR3 region is CSVAPSTDTQYF. DNA for the CDR3: TGCAGCGTTGCCCCATCCACAGATACGCAGTATTTT.

This clonotype has just a few counts. The chain's CDR3 is CASSSGLAGDDPTDTQYF. The DNA for the CDR3 is TGTGCCAGTAGTTCGGGACTAGCGGGCGACGACCCCACAGATACGCAGTATTTT. This chain joins TRBV19 and TRBJ2-3, with 12 nucleotides matching TRBD2. J gave up 2 bases and V 5 bases, and 11 bases lay outside the gene matches. Germline V gene lookup returns CDR1 LNHDA and CDR2 SQIVND (reference sequence). CDR3 length equals 18 residues.

This clonotype was seen a handful of times. The V call is TRBV6-1, the J call TRBJ1-2; D is uncertain. CDR1 is MNHNS and CDR2 is SASEGT in the germline V gene. Trimming removed 2 bases at V and 8 bases at J, with 12 bases between. The CDR3 sequence is 13 residues long. The CDR3 sequence: CASSEIPARGYTF. In DNA, the CDR3 is TGTGCCAGCAGTGAAATCCCAGCCCGGGGCTACACCTTC.